The text below deals with one T cell receptor (beta chain). What it binds is unknown. The read is 3 residues too short to cover the CDR3 end, so that end is filled in from the germline J gene. TCRdb's table, derived via immunoSEQ multiplex PCR, lists solely in-frame clones and lacks some. The record shows under 45,000 clones for this sample, with no singletons present. This specimen comes from a study of T cell clonality in common variable immunodeficiency. General observations from the study: CVID patient heterogeneity limited repertoire-clinical complication correlations.

The germline V gene encodes CDR1 SGHVS and CDR2 FNYEAQ. J was trimmed by 5 bases and V by 4 bases; bases with no gene match: 5. The CDR3 has 14 amino acids. The chain has TRBV7-6 and TRBJ1-5; 7 bases are a match to TRBD1. This sequence was found in a person aged 18 to 70 in good health. Sequenced sample: peripheral blood mononuclear cells. CDR3 DNA, as far as it was read: TGTGCCAGCAGCTCCACAGGGGTCGATCAGCCC. Amino acid sequence: CASSSTGVDQP. The whole CDR3 protein reads CASSSTGVDQPQHF. Combining the CDR3 with reference TRBV7-6 and TRBJ1-5 gives the whole variable domain GAGVSQSPRYKVTKRGQDVALRCDPISGHVSLYWYRQALGQGPEFLTYFNYEAQQDKSGLPNDRFSAERPEGSISTLTIQRTEQRDSAMYRCASSSTGVDQPQHFGDGTRLSIL.